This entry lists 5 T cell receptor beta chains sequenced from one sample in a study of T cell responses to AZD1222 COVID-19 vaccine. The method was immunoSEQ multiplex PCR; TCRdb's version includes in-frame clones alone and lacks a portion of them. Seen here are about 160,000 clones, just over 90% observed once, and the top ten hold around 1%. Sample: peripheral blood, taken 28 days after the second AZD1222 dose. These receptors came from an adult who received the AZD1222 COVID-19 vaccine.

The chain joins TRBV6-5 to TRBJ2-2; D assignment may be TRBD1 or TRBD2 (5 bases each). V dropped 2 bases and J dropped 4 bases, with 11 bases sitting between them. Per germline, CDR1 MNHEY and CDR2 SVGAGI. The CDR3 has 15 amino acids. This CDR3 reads CASSYPGTATGELFF. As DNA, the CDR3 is TGTGCCAGCAGTTACCCGGGGACGGCCACCGGGGAGCTGTTTTTT.

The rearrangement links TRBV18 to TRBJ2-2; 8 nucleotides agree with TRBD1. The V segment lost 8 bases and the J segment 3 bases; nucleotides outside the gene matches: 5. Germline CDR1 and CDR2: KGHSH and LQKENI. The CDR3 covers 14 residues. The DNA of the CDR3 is TGTGCCAGCGGACAGGGTATGGACACCGGGGAGCTGTTTTTT. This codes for CASGQGMDTGELFF.

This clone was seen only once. The CDR3 here is CASSLGPTRTEGYTF. The CDR3 nucleotides are TGTGCCAGCAGCTTAGGGCCCACTCGGACTGAGGGCTACACCTTC. The rearrangement links TRBV5-4 to TRBJ1-2; no firm D call. The CDR3 is 15 residues long. Trimming left V 2 bases short and J 8 bases short, with 19 bases between. Per germline, CDR1 SGHNT and CDR2 YYREEE (reference sequence).

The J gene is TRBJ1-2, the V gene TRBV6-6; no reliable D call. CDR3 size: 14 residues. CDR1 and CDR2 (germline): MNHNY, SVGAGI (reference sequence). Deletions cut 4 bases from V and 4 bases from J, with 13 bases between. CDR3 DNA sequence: TGTGCCAGCAGTTCATCGGCGACTACCTATGGCTACACCTTC. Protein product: CASSSSATTYGYTF.

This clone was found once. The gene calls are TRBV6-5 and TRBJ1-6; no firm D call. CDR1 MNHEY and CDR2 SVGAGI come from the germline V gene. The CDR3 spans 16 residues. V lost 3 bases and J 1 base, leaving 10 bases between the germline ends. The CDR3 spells CASSYWLQSYNSPLHF. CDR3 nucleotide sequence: TGTGCCAGCAGTTATTGGTTACAGTCCTATAATTCACCCCTCCACTTT.